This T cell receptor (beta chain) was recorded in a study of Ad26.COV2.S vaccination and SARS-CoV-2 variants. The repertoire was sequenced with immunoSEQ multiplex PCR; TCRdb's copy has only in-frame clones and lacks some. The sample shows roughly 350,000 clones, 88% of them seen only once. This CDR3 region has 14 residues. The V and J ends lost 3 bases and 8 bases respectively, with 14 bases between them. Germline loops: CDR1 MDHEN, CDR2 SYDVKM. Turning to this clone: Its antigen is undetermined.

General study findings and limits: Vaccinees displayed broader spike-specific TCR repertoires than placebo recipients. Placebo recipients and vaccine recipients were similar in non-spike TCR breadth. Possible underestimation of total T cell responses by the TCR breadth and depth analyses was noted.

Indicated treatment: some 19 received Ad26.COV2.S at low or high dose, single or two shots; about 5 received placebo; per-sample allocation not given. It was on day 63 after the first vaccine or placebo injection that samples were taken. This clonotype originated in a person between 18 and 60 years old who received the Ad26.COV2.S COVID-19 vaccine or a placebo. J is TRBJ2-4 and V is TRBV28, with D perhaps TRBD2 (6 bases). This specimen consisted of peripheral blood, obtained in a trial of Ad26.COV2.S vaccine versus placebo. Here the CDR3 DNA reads TGTGCCAGCAGTTTTTTGGGGAGGCTGGACATTCAGTACTTC. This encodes CASSFLGRLDIQYF.